The present T cell receptor beta chain was sequenced within a study of T cells in Graves' hyperthyroidism and ophthalmopathy. For the study at large: Pretreatment peripheral blood was obtained at initial diagnosis.

This CDR3 comprises 11 residues. The germline V gene encodes CDR1 SGHNT and CDR2 YENEEA. The V end was cut by 8 bases, the J end by 7 bases, with 10 bases between. RNA transcripts gave rise to amplified TCR beta CDR3 regions. HTBI primers were used for first-round RT-PCR of the TCR CDR3. TCRdb ran MiXCR on the multiplex PCR reads and lists one entry per CDR3 protein. Of around 34,000 distinct CDR3 sequences listed, approximately 50% are singletons. Ten or more counts support this clonotype. The origin of this receptor is a woman between 40 and 55 years old with Graves' ophthalmopathy. V gene TRBV11-3 combines with J gene TRBJ2-3, with D unresolved. Sequencing used blood. This chain's CDR3 is CASSSRYTQYF. As DNA, the CDR3 is TGTGCCAGCTCCTCTAGGTATACGCAGTATTTT. The complete variable domain, with remaining parts taken from reference TRBV11-3 and TRBJ2-3, reads EAGVVQSPRYKIIEKKQPVAFWCNPISGHNTLYWYLQNLGQGPELLIRYENEEAVDDSQLPKDRFSAERLKGVDSTLKIQPAELGDSAVYLCASSSRYTQYFGPGTRLTVL.